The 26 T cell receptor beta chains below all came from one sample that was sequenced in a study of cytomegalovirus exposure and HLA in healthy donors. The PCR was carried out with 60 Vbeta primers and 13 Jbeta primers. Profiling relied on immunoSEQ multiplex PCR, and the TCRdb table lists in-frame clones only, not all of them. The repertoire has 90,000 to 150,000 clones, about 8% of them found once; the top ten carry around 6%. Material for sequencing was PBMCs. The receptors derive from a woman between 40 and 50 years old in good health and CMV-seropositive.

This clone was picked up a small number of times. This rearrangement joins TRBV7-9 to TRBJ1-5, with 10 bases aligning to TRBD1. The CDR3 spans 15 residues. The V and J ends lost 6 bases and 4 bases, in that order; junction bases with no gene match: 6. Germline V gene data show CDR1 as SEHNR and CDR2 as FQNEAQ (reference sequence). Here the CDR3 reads CASRLGTGENQPQHF. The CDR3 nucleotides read TGTGCCAGCAGACTTGGGACAGGGGAGAATCAGCCCCAGCATTTT.

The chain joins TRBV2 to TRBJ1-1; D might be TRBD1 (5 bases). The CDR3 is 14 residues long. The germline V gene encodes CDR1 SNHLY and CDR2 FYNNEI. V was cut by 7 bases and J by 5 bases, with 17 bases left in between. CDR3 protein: CASTAIGAGTEAFF. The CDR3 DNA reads TGTGCCAGCACTGCGATCGGGGCGGGGACTGAAGCTTTCTTT.

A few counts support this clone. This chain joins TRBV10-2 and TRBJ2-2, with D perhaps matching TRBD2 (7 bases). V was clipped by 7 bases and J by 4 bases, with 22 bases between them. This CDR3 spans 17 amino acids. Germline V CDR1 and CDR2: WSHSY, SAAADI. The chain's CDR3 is CASKGMSGGMGTGELFF. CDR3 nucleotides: TGCGCCAGCAAGGGCATGTCGGGGGGCATGGGCACCGGGGAGCTGTTTTTT.

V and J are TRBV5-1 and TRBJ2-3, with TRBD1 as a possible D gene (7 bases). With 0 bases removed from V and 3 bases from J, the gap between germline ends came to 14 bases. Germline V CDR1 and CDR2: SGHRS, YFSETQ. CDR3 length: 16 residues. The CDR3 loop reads CASSLVTAGGTDTQYF. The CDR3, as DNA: TGCGCCAGCAGCTTGGTTACCGCAGGGGGGACAGATACGCAGTATTTT.

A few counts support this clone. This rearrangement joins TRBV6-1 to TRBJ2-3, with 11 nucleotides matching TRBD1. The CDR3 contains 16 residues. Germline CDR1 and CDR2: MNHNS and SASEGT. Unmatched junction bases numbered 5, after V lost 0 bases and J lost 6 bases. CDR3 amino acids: CASSEAPGTGGDTQYF. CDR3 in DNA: TGTGCCAGCAGTGAAGCCCCCGGGACAGGGGGGGATACGCAGTATTTT.

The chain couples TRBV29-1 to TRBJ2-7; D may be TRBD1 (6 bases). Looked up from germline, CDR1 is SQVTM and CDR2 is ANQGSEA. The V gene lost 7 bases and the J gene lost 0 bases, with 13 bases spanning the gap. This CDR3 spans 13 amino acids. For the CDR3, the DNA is TGCAGCGCCACGGACAGTCCCTCCTACGAGCAGTACTTC. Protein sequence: CSATDSPSYEQYF.

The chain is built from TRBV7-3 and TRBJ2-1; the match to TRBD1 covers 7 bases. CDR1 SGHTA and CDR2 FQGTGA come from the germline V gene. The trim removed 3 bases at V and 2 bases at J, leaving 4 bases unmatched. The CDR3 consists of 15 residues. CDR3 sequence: CASSLNRGPYNEQFF. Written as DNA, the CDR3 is TGTGCCAGCAGCTTGAACAGGGGCCCCTACAATGAGCAGTTCTTC.

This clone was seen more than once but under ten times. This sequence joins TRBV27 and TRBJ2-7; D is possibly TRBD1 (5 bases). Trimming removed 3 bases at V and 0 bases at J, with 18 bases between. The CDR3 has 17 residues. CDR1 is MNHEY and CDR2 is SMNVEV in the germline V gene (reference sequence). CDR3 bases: TGTGCCAGCAGTTTGTCGCAGGGTTTTATGAGCTCCTACGAGCAGTACTTC. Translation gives CASSLSQGFMSSYEQYF.

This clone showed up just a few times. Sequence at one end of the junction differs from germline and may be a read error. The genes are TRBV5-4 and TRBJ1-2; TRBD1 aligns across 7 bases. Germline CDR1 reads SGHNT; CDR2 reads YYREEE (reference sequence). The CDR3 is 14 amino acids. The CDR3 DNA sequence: TGTGCCAGCAGCTCCGGACAGGCTAATTATGGCTACACCTTC. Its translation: CASSSGQANYGYTF.

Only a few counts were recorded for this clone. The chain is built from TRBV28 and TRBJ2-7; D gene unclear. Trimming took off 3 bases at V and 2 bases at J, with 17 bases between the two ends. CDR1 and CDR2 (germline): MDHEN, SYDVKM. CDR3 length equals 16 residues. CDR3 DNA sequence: TGTGCCAGCAGTTTGTCCGCAGTAGCAACTGCCTACGAGCAGTACTTC. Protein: CASSLSAVATAYEQYF.

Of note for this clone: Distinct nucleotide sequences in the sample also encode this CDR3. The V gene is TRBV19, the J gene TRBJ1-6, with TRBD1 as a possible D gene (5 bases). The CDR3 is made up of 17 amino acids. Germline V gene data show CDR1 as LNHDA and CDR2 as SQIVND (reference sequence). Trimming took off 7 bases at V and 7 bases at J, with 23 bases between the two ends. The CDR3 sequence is CASKARVTGSLNSPLHF. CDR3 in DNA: TGTGCCAGTAAGGCCAGGGTAACGGGTTCACTGAATTCACCCCTCCACTTT.

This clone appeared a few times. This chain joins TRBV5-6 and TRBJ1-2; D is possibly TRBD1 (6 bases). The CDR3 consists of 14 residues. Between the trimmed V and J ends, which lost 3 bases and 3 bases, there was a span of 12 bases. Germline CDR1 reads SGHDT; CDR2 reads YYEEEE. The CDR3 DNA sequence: TGTGCCAGCAGCTCGGCAGGGGTTGACTATGGCTACACCTTC. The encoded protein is CASSSAGVDYGYTF.

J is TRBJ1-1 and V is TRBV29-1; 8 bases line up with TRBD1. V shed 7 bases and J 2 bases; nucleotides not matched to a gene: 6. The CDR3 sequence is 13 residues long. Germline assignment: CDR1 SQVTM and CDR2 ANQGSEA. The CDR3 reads CSGGQAINTEAFF. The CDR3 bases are TGCAGCGGGGGACAGGCAATTAACACTGAAGCTTTCTTT.

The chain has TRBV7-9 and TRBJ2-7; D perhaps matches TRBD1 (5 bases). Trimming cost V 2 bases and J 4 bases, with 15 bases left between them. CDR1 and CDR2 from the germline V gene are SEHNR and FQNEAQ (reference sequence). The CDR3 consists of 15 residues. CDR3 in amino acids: CASSLNWGRQYEQYF. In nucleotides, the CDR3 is TGTGCCAGCAGCTTAAACTGGGGCAGACAATACGAGCAGTACTTC. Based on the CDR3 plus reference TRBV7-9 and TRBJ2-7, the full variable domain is DTGVSQNPRHKITKRGQNVTFRCDPISEHNRLYWYRQTLGQGPEFLTYFQNEAQLEKSRLLSDRFSAERPKGSFSTLEIQRTEQGDSAMYLCASSLNWGRQYEQYFGPGTRLTVT.

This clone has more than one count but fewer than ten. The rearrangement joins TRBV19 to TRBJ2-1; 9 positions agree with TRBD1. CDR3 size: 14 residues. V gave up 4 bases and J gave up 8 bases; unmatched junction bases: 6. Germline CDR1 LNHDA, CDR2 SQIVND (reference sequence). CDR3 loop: CASSTGQGRDEQFF. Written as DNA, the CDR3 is TGTGCCAGTAGTACGGGACAGGGTCGTGATGAGCAGTTCTTC.

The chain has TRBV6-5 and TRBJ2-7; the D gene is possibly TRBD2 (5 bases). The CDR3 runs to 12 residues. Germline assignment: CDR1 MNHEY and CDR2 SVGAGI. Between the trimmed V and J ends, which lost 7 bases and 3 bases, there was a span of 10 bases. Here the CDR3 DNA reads TGTGCCAGCATTAGCGCTTACTACGAGCAGTACTTC. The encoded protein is CASISAYYEQYF.

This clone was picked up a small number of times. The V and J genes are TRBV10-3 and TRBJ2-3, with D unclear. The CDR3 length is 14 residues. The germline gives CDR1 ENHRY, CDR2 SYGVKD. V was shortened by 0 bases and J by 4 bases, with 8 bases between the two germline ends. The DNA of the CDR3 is TGTGCCATCAGTGAGTCGGAGCCGGCAGATACGCAGTATTTT. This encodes CAISESEPADTQYF.

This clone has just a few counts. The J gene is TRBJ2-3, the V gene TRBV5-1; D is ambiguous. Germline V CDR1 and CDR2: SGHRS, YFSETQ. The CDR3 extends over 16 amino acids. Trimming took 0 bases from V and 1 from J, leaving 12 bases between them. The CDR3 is CASSLERALGTDTQYF. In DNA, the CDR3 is TGCGCCAGCAGCTTGGAACGTGCACTTGGCACAGATACGCAGTATTTT. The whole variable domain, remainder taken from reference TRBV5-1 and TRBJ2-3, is KAGVTQTPRYLIKTRGQQVTLSCSPISGHRSVSWYQQTPGQGLQFLFEYFSETQRNKGNFPGRFSGRQFSNSRSEMNVSTLELGDSALYLCASSLERALGTDTQYFGPGTRLTVL.

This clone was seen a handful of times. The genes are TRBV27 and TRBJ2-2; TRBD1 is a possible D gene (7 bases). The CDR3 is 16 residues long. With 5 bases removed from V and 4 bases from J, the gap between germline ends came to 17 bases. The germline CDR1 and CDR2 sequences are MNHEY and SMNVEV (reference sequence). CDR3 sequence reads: CASSPVFRGVTGELFF. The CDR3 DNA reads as TGTGCCAGCAGTCCCGTCTTCAGGGGGGTCACCGGGGAGCTGTTTTTT.

The CDR3 sequence: CASSGQGAKYEQYF. The CDR3 nucleotides read TGTGCCAGCAGTGGTCAGGGGGCTAAGTACGAGCAGTACTTC. This sequence joins TRBV6-1 and TRBJ2-7; 8 nucleotides match TRBD1. Trimming at V came to 4 bases and at J to 4 bases, leaving 6 bases not matched to a gene. CDR3 size: 14 residues. CDR1 MNHNS and CDR2 SASEGT come from the germline V gene.

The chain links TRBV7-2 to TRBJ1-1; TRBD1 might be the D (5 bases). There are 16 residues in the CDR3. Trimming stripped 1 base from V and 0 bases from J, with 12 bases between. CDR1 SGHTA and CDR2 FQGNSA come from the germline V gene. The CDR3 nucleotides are TGTGCCAGCAGCTTAGTCGGGACGGGGGTGAACACTGAAGCTTTCTTT. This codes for CASSLVGTGVNTEAFF. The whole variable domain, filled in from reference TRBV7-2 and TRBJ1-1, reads GAGVSQSPSNKVTEKGKDVELRCDPISGHTALYWYRQSLGQGLEFLIYFQGNSAPDKSGLPSDRFSAERTGGSVSTLTIQRTQQEDSAVYLCASSLVGTGVNTEAFFGQGTRLTVV.

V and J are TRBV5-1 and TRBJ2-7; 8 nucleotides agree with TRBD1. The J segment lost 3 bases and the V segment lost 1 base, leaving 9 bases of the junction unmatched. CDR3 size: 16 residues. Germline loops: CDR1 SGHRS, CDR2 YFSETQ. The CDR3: CASSLRPGGGLYEQYF. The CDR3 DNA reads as TGCGCCAGCAGCTTGCGGCCAGGGGGCGGCCTCTACGAGCAGTACTTC.

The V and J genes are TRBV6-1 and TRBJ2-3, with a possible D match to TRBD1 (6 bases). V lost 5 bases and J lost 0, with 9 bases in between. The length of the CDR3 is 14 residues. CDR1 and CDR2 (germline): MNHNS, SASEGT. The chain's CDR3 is CASSPGASTDTQYF. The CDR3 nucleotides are TGTGCCAGCAGTCCAGGGGCCAGCACAGATACGCAGTATTTT.

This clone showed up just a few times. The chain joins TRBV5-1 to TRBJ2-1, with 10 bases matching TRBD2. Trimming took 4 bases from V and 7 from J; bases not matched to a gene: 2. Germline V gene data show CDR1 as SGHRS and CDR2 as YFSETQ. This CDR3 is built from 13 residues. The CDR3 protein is CASSNSGRNEQFF. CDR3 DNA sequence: TGCGCCAGCAGCAATAGCGGGAGGAATGAGCAGTTCTTC.

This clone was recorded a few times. This CDR3 reads CASSDSRRSDTQYF. DNA of the CDR3: TGTGCCAGCAGTGACTCGCGGCGATCAGATACGCAGTATTTT. The rearrangement links TRBV6-4 to TRBJ2-3; no firm D call. There are 14 residues in the CDR3. Per the germline V gene, CDR1 is MRHNA and CDR2 is SNTAGT. With 0 bases removed from V and 4 bases from J, the gap between germline ends came to 8 bases.

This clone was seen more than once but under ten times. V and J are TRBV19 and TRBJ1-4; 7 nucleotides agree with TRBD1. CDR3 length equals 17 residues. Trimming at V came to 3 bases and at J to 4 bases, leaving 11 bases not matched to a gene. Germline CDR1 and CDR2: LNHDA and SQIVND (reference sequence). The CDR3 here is CASSINRGAQDNEKLFF. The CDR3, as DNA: TGTGCCAGTAGTATCAACAGGGGCGCGCAGGATAATGAAAAACTGTTTTTT. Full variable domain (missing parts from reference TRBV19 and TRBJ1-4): DGGITQSPKYLFRKEGQNVTLSCEQNLNHDAMYWYRQDPGQGLRLIYYSQIVNDFQKGDIAEGYSVSREKKESFPLTVTSAQKNPTAFYLCASSINRGAQDNEKLFFGSGTQLSVL.